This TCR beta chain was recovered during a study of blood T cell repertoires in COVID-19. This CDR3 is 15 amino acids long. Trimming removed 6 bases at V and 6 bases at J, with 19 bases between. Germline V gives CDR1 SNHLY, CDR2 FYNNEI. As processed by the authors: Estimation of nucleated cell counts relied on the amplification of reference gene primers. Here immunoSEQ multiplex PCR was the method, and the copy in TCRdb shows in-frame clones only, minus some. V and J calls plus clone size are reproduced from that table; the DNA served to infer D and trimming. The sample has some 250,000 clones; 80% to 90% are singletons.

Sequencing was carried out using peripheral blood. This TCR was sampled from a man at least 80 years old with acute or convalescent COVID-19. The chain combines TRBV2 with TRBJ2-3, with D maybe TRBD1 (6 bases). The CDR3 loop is CASRAAGALGDTQYF. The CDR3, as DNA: TGTGCCAGCAGGGCTGCAGGGGCCCTCGGGGATACGCAGTATTTT.